The clone carrying this T cell receptor (beta chain) was counted between two and nine times. What it binds is not known. Each CDR3 protein is one row after TCRdb ran MiXCR on the reads. The table has fewer than 400,000 distinct CDR3 sequences, approximately 18% seen once. The sample belongs to a study of T cell repertoires in cytomegalovirus infection. In the study overall: Evidence of both CMV infection and a matching HLA type came from public TCR beta signatures. Study-wide findings and caveats: In two of eight donors, the top clonotype was HLA-C-restricted CMV-specific. Adding up the frequency of public TCR beta families identified people who carried CMV plus the relevant HLA.

The CDR3 contains 13 residues. Trimming took off 5 bases at V and 9 bases at J, with 14 bases between the two ends. Germline lookup yields CDR1 SGHAT and CDR2 FQNNGV. Sequenced input: PBMCs. V and J are TRBV11-2 and TRBJ2-1; D ambiguous. The receptor was isolated from a human donor in good health (CMV status not recorded). Some clones in this sample may be carry-over from other donors' samples. The chain's CDR3 is CASSPILPGEQFF. The CDR3 DNA follows: TGTGCCAGCAGCCCGATCCTACCCGGTGAGCAGTTCTTC.